These 18 T cell receptor beta chains originate from one sample sequenced in a study of blood T cell repertoires in COVID-19. Some clones are missing from TCRdb's copy, which holds only in-frame ones; the method was immunoSEQ multiplex PCR. The sample lists approximately 62,000 clones; roughly 71% were seen once. Sequencing used peripheral blood. All receptors derive from a woman between 45 and 65 years old with active or convalescent COVID-19.

This rearrangement joins TRBV4-3 to TRBJ1-6; D ambiguous. Germline V gene sequence: CDR1 LGHNA, CDR2 YSLEER. Trimming took off 0 bases at V and 6 bases at J, with 3 bases between the two ends. The CDR3 contains 13 residues. CDR3 DNA: TGCGCCAGCAGCCAAGATCTTAATTCACCCCTCCACTTT. As protein: CASSQDLNSPLHF.

The chain employs TRBV5-6 and TRBJ2-2; 10 bases match TRBD2. The germline CDR1 and CDR2 sequences are SGHDT and YYEEEE. The junction had 7 bases not matched to a gene; V was cut back by 5 bases and J by 6 bases. The CDR3 is 15 residues long. The CDR3 DNA sequence: TGTGCCAGCAGTACAGCGGGAGGGCCGGCCGGGGAGCTGTTTTTT. This encodes CASSTAGGPAGELFF.

The chain has TRBV4-1 and TRBJ2-5, with a tentative D call TRBD1 (7 bases). CDR1 and CDR2 (germline): MGHRA, YSYEKL. Trimming shortened V by 1 base and J by 1 base, and 19 bases separated the two germline ends. The length of the CDR3 is 18 residues. The CDR3 DNA reads TGCGCCAGCAGCCAAGGGATTTCAGGAGGGGGCTCCCAAGAGACCCAGTACTTC. It is translated as CASSQGISGGGSQETQYF.

This clone turned up a few times. CDR3 DNA sequence: TGTGCCAGTAGTCCGGGACAGGGGGTGGGGGAGCAGTACTTC. Its protein is CASSPGQGVGEQYF. The chain is built from TRBV19 and TRBJ2-7; 11 bases fit TRBD1. Germline V gene sequence: CDR1 LNHDA, CDR2 SQIVND (reference sequence). The V segment lost 5 bases and the J segment 7 bases; nucleotides outside the gene matches: 7. This CDR3 comprises 14 residues. Filled out from reference TRBV19 and TRBJ2-7, the complete variable domain reads DGGITQSPKYLFRKEGQNVTLSCEQNLNHDAMYWYRQDPGQGLRLIYYSQIVNDFQKGDIAEGYSVSREKKESFPLTVTSAQKNPTAFYLCASSPGQGVGEQYFGPGTRLTVT.

V is TRBV6-5 and J is TRBJ1-5; 7 bases agree with TRBD1. Germline trimming cut 4 bases from V and 7 bases from J; bases unmatched to any gene: 7. This CDR3 is built from 14 residues. CDR1 is MNHEY and CDR2 is SVGAGI in the germline V gene. CDR3: CASSSASGGQPQHF. The CDR3 bases are TGTGCCAGCAGTTCCGCTTCAGGGGGGCAGCCCCAGCATTTT.

The chain combines TRBV5-6 with TRBJ2-3, with D unresolved. Germline V CDR1 and CDR2: SGHDT, YYEEEE. Trimming removed 0 bases at V and 3 bases at J, with 5 bases between. This CDR3 is 13 amino acids long. The CDR3 DNA follows: TGTGCCAGCAGCTTGGGGGCTACAGATACGCAGTATTTT. It translates to CASSLGATDTQYF.

The V call is TRBV5-1, the J call TRBJ2-1, with 12 bases that match TRBD2. Germline assignment: CDR1 SGHRS and CDR2 YFSETQ. The CDR3 loop spans 16 amino acids. Trimming cost V 4 bases and J 9 bases; bases outside gene matches: 11. CDR3 loop: CASSVPLAGGRSEQFF. The CDR3, as DNA: TGCGCCAGCAGCGTTCCTCTAGCGGGAGGGCGGAGTGAGCAGTTCTTC.

J is TRBJ1-1 and V is TRBV28; D is possibly TRBD1 (6 bases). Per germline, CDR1 MDHEN and CDR2 SYDVKM. This CDR3 comprises 15 residues. The V gene lost 3 bases and the J gene lost 3 bases, with 14 bases spanning the gap. The CDR3 sequence: CASSLWGGRDTEAFF. DNA for the CDR3: TGTGCCAGCAGTTTGTGGGGGGGCCGAGACACTGAAGCTTTCTTT.

The V gene is TRBV6-5, the J gene TRBJ2-2, with 7 bases fitting TRBD1. The CDR3 spans 13 residues. Per the germline V gene, CDR1 is MNHEY and CDR2 is SVGAGI. The trim removed 8 bases at V and 6 bases at J, leaving 6 bases unmatched. CDR3 bases: TGTGCCAGCGGAAGGGGGCGGGCCGGGGAGCTGTTTTTT. This encodes CASGRGRAGELFF.

The rearrangement links TRBV19 to TRBJ1-1; 7 nucleotides agree with TRBD1. The trim removed 6 bases at V and 0 bases at J, leaving 4 bases unmatched. Germline V gives CDR1 LNHDA, CDR2 SQIVND (reference sequence). CDR3 length equals 14 residues. CDR3 sequence (DNA): TGTGCCAGTAGACGACAGGGCATGAACACTGAAGCTTTCTTT. Translating gives CASRRQGMNTEAFF.

This clone was seen only once. V gene TRBV6-5 combines with J gene TRBJ1-6, with a possible D match to TRBD1 (6 bases). The CDR3 contains 13 residues. Trimming took 5 bases from V and 8 from J, leaving 10 bases between them. The germline V gene encodes CDR1 MNHEY and CDR2 SVGAGI. The CDR3 sequence is CASSPAGDSPLHF. In DNA, the CDR3 is TGTGCCAGCAGTCCCGCAGGGGATTCACCCCTCCACTTT.

The chain links TRBV2 to TRBJ2-1; perhaps TRBD2 as D (6 bases). The CDR3 consists of 11 residues. CDR1 is SNHLY, CDR2 FYNNEI, per germline. With 10 bases removed from V and 16 bases from J, the gap between germline ends came to 20 bases. The CDR3 region is CATRWGEWPFF. The CDR3 region has the DNA TGTGCCACCCGGTGGGGGGAATGGCCCTTCTTC.

The chain combines TRBV6-5 with TRBJ2-2, with 12 bases matching TRBD1. This CDR3 has 15 amino acids. The trim removed 5 bases at V and 6 bases at J, leaving 4 bases unmatched. The germline V gene encodes CDR1 MNHEY and CDR2 SVGAGI. This CDR3 is CASSTGTGGPGELFF. The DNA of the CDR3 is TGTGCCAGCAGTACCGGGACAGGGGGCCCCGGGGAGCTGTTTTTT.

The V call is TRBV6-2 or TRBV6-3, the J call TRBJ2-5, with unresolved D. The CDR3 has 12 amino acids. V dropped 5 bases and J dropped 2 bases, with 6 bases sitting between them. Germline assignment: CDR1 MNHEY and CDR2 SVGEGT. Here the CDR3 DNA reads TGTGCCAGCAGTCACAGACAAGAGACCCAGTACTTC. It is translated as CASSHRQETQYF.

The rearrangement uses TRBV30 and TRBJ2-1; TRBD2 matches 7 bases. V shed 5 bases and J 3 bases; nucleotides not matched to a gene: 10. This CDR3 region has 15 residues. CDR1 GTSNPN and CDR2 SVGIG come from the germline V gene (reference sequence). The CDR3 DNA is TGTGCCTGGGGGCGGGGGACGGACTTCTACAATGAGCAGTTCTTC. Its protein product is CAWGRGTDFYNEQFF.

V usage is TRBV6-2 or TRBV6-3 and J usage is TRBJ2-7, with 14 bases aligning to TRBD2. This CDR3 is 15 amino acids long. Germline V gene data show CDR1 as MNHEY and CDR2 as SVGEGT. V trimming: 5 bases; J trimming: 3 bases; junction bases outside the gene matches: 3. The CDR3 DNA reads TGTGCCAGCAGTGGGGGGACTAGCGGGAGCTACGAGCAGTACTTC. It codes for CASSGGTSGSYEQYF.

This clone showed up many times. This chain connects TRBV3-1 (or the pseudogene TRBV3-2) to TRBJ1-1, with D perhaps TRBD1 (6 bases). V was cut by 0 bases and J by 8 bases, with 13 bases left in between. Germline-derived CDR1 and CDR2 are LGHDT and YNNKEL (reference sequence). This CDR3 has 14 amino acids. Written as DNA, the CDR3 is TGTGCCAGCAGCCAAGATGGGGGGGGCCTCGAAGCTTTCTTT. Protein product: CASSQDGGGLEAFF.

V usage is TRBV19 and J usage is TRBJ2-3; 7 bases match TRBD2. The CDR3 spans 15 residues. Germline V gene lookup returns CDR1 LNHDA and CDR2 SQIVND (reference sequence). The J segment lost 6 bases and the V segment lost 5 bases, leaving 11 bases of the junction unmatched. The chain's CDR3 is CASSLWEGPRDTQYF. CDR3 DNA sequence: TGTGCCAGTAGTCTGTGGGAGGGCCCTCGGGATACGCAGTATTTT. Full variable domain (outside the CDR3, taken from reference TRBV19 and TRBJ2-3): DGGITQSPKYLFRKEGQNVTLSCEQNLNHDAMYWYRQDPGQGLRLIYYSQIVNDFQKGDIAEGYSVSREKKESFPLTVTSAQKNPTAFYLCASSLWEGPRDTQYFGPGTRLTVL.